This T cell receptor (beta chain) derives from a study of blood T cell repertoires in COVID-19. Germline loops: CDR1 LNHDA, CDR2 SQIVND (reference sequence). V was cut by 0 bases and J by 7 bases, with 7 bases left in between. This CDR3 region has 13 residues. Sequenced by immunoSEQ multiplex PCR; TCRdb stores in-frame clones only, minus some. The data show roughly 200,000 clones, with over 65% seen just once and 15% to 20% held by the top ten. J is TRBJ1-5 and V is TRBV19, with a weak D call TRBD1 (5 bases). This TCR derives from a person between 65 and 79 years old with COVID-19, enrolled during active disease. Sequenced input: peripheral blood. CDR3 sequence: CASSIDREQPQHF. CDR3 DNA sequence: TGTGCCAGTAGTATAGACAGGGAACAGCCCCAGCATTTT.